What follows describes a single T cell receptor beta chain. What it binds is not known. Next came a second PCR, run for roughly 6 to 11 cycles, which used a sample-barcoded 5' primer along with a J-beta primer mix. A template-switch adaptor that had 12 random nucleotides put a tag on each cDNA molecule. TCRdb independently ran MiXCR on the 5' RACE reads; one entry per CDR3 protein. The sample comprises 1.5 million to 2 million distinct CDR3 sequences, 28% of which are singletons, and more than 6% rests with the top ten. The data derive from a study of blood T cells in healthy people across ages. Points from the study as a whole: The recorded TCR beta diversity per million T cells decreased in a roughly linear manner with age.

Researchers isolated at least 6 million PBMCs per sample. Total RNA extraction produced at least 5 micrograms (per sample) for the study. The V and J ends lost 3 bases and 9 bases, in that order; junction bases with no gene match: 8. Germline V gene sequence: CDR1 MGHRA, CDR2 YSYEKL. The CDR3 totals 14 residues. This clonotype was obtained from a woman in her twenties or thirties in good health. The specimen was blood. The V call is TRBV4-1, the J call TRBJ2-5; TRBD1 matches at 9 bases. This chain's CDR3 is CASSHVDRGKAQYF. In DNA form, the CDR3 reads TGCGCCAGCAGCCATGTAGACAGGGGGAAGGCCCAGTACTTC.